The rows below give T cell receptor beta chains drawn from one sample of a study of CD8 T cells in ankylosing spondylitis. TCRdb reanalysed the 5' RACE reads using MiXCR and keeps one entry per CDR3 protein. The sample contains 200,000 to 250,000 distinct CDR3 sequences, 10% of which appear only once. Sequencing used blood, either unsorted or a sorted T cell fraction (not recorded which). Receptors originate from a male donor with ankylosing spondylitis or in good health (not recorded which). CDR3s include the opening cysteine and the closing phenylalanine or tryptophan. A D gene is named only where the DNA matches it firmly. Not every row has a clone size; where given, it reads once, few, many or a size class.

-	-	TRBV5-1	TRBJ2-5	TGCGCCAGCCGCCCACACTTGTCCAAGGCGGAGACCCAGTACTTC	CASRPHLSKAETQYF
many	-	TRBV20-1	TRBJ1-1	TGCAGTGCTAGAGATCCCGCCAAGAACACTGAAGCTTTCTTT	CSARDPAKNTEAFF
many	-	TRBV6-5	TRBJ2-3	TGTGCCAGCAGAACACAGTTGGCGCAGTATTTT	CASRTQLAQYF
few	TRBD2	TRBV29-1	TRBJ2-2	TGCAGCGTTTCTTCTAGCGGCACCGGGGAGCTGTTTTTT	CSVSSSGTGELFF
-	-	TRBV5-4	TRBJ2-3	TGTGCCAGCAGCTCCGTCGGGAAAACAAGCACAGATACGCAGTATTTT	CASSSVGKTSTDTQYF
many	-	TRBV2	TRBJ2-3	TGTGCCAGCCGGGCAGCCTTTGGCACAGATACGCAGTATTTT	CASRAAFGTDTQYF
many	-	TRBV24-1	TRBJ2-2	TGTGCCACCAGTGACCACCGCGGGGAGCTGTTTTTT	CATSDHRGELFF
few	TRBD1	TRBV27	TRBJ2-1	TGTGCCAGCTCCCGGGACAGGGCCCCCAGTGAGCAGTTCTTC	CASSRDRAPSEQFF
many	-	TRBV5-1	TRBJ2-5	TGCGCCAGCAGCTTGGCTTTCGACACCCAGGAGACCCAGTACTTC	CASSLAFDTQETQYF
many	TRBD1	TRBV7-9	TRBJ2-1	TGTGCCAGCAGCACCCCTCCCGGGACAGGGGGAAATGAGCAGTTCTTC	CASSTPPGTGGNEQFF
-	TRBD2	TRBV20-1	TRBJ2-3	TGCAGTGCTAGGAATAGCGGGGGGCGTGCAGATACGCAGTATTTT	CSARNSGGRADTQYF
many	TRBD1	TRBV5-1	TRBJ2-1	TGCGCCAGCAGCCCGCCGGGACAGGGAAGTGAGCAGTTCTTC	CASSPPGQGSEQFF
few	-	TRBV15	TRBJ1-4	TGTGCCACCAGCACCCGACCCAGACGGGGTGGAGGTGAAAAACTGTTTTTT	CATSTRPRRGGGEKLFF
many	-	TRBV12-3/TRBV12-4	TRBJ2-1	TGTGCCAGCAGTTCCAGCTTGAATGAGCAGTTCTTC	CASSSSLNEQFF
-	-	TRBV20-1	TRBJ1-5	TGCAGTGCTAGAGCGATGGAGGGGGTCCAGCCCCAGCATTTT	CSARAMEGVQPQHF
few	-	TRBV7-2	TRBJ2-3	TGTGCCAGCAGCTCAGTAGGGGTTAGCACAGATACGCAGTATTTT	CASSSVGVSTDTQYF
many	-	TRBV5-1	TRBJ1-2	TGCGCCAGCAGCTTGATCGGAGACAGCGACTATGGCTACACCTTC	CASSLIGDSDYGYTF
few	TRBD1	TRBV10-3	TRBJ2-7	TGTGCCATCAGTGATGGTGCAGGGGGCTACGAGCAGTACTTC	CAISDGAGGYEQYF
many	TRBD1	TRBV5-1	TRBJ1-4	TGCGCCAGCAGCTTAGCCGGGACAGGGGGATTAGGTGAAAAACTGTTTTTT	CASSLAGTGGLGEKLFF
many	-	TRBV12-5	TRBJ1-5	TGTGCTAGTGGTTGGACTCCGGCGGGCAATCAGCCCCAGCATTTT	CASGWTPAGNQPQHF
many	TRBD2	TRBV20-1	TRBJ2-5	TGCAGTGCTCCAGGACTAGAAAGGGAGACCCAGTACTTC	CSAPGLERETQYF
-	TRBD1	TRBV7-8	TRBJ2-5	TGTGCCAGCAGCTTCACCAGGGGGGAGACCCAGTACTTC	CASSFTRGETQYF
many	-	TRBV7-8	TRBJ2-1	TGTGCCAGCAGCTTAGGTGGTAATTACAATGAGCAGTTCTTC	CASSLGGNYNEQFF
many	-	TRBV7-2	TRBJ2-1	TGTGCCAGCACCACCCCGCTGGGGGGTTCCTACAATGAGCAGTTCTTC	CASTTPLGGSYNEQFF
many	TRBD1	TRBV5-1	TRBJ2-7	TGCGCCAGCGAGGAGACAGGGGGCTGGGGAGAGCAGTACTTC	CASEETGGWGEQYF
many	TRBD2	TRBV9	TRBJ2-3	TGTGCCAGCAGCACAAGTAGCGGGGGGGATATCACAGATACGCAGTATTTT	CASSTSSGGDITDTQYF
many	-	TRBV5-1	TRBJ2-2	TGCGCCAGCAGAGAGGGCGGGGGCGACACCGGGGAGCTGTTTTTT	CASREGGGDTGELFF
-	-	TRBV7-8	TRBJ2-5	TGTGCCAGCAGGCGCTCAGGCTCCGGAGGGATTCAAGAGACCCAGTACTTC	CASRRSGSGGIQETQYF
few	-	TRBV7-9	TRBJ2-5	TGTGCCAGCAGCTTCTGGGGGGCCCAAGAGACCCAGTACTTC	CASSFWGAQETQYF
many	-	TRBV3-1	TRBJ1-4	TGTGCCAGCAGCCAGGAAGGGGGGGGCGATGAAAAACTGTTTTTT	CASSQEGGGDEKLFF
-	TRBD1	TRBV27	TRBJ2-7	TGTGCCAGCAGTTCACGACCGGGACAGGGCCCCCTCGACGAGCAGTACTTC	CASSSRPGQGPLDEQYF
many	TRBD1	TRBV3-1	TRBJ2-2	TGTGCCAGCAGCCAAGGGACAGGGGGGCTCACCGGGGAGCTGTTTTTT	CASSQGTGGLTGELFF
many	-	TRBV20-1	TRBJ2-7	TGCAGTGGCGATCAGGGAGGCGAGCAGTACTTC	CSGDQGGEQYF
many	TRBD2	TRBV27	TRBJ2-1	TGTGCCAGCAGTTTCCTAGCGGGGCCCCAAAATGAGCAGTTCTTC	CASSFLAGPQNEQFF
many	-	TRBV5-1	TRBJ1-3	TGCGCCAGCAGCCCCGGCGGCCCCAACTCTGGAAACACCATATATTTT	CASSPGGPNSGNTIYF
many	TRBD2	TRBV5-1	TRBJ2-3	TGCGCCAGCAGCTTGTGGGGGGGATCCACAGATACGCAGTATTTT	CASSLWGGSTDTQYF
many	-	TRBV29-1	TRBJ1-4	TGCAGCGCAAGGGACGATACAACTAATGAAAAACTGTTTTTT	CSARDDTTNEKLFF
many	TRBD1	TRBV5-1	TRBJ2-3	TGTGCCAGCAGTTTGGGACAGAACACAGATACGCAGTATTTT	CASSLGQNTDTQYF
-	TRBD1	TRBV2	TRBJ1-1	TGTGCCAGCAGGCAACAGGGGGCTGTGAACACTGAAGCTTTCTTT	CASRQQGAVNTEAFF
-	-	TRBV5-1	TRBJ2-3	TGCGCCAGCAGCTTGGTTGCCGGCATCACAGATACGCAGTATTTT	CASSLVAGITDTQYF
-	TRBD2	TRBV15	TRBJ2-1	TGTGCCACCAGCAGAGATGCAAAGCGGGGGTCCAATGAGCAGTTCTTC	CATSRDAKRGSNEQFF
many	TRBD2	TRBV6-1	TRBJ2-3	TGTGCCAGCACCGCGGGGGGCAGGGATACGCAGTATTTT	CASTAGGRDTQYF
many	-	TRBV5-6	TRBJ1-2	TGTGCCAGCAGCTTTGACACTCGGTATGGCTACACCTTC	CASSFDTRYGYTF
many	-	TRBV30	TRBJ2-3	TGTGCCTGGAGGGGGCTAGCATTGGCCGGGGTGGGCACAGATACGCAGTATTTT	CAWRGLALAGVGTDTQYF
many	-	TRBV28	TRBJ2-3	TGTGCCAGCAGTCTAGTGGGGCTGGTGACAGATACGCAGTATTTT	CASSLVGLVTDTQYF
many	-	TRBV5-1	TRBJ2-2	TGCGCCAGCAGCCAGAGGGGGGCCGGAGCCGGGGAGCTGTTTTTT	CASSQRGAGAGELFF
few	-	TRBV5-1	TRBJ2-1	TGCGCCAGCACAAGAGGACCAGACAATGAGCAGTTCTTC	CASTRGPDNEQFF
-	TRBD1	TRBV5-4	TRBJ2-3	TGTGCCAGCACCGGGACAGGGGGAAGTTGGGCAGATACGCAGTATTTT	CASTGTGGSWADTQYF
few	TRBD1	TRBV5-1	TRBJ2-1	TGCGCCAGCAGCTTGGCGGGACAGGGGGCTTCTGAGCAGTTCTTC	CASSLAGQGASEQFF
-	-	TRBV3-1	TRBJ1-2	TGTGCCAGCAGCCAATGGGGGCAAGGTTTCGATAACTATGGCTACACCTTC	CASSQWGQGFDNYGYTF